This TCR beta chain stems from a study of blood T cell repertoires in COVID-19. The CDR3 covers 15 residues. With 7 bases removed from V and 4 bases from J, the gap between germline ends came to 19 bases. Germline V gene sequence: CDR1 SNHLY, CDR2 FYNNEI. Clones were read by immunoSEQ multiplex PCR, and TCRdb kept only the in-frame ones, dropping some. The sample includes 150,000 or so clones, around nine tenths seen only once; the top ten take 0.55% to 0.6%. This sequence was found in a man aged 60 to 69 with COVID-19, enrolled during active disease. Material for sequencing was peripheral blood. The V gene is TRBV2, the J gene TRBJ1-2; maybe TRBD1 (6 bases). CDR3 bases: TGTGCCAGCACGAGGGAAGTTGGGACAATCTATGGCTACACCTTC. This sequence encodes CASTREVGTIYGYTF.